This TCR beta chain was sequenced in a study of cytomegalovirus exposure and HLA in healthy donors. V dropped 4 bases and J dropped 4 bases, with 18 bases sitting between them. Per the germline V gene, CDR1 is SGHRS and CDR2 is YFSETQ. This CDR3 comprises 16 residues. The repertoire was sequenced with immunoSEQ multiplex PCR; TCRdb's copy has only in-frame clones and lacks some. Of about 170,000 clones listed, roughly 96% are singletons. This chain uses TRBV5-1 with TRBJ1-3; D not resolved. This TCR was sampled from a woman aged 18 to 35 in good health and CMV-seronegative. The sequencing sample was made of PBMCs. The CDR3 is CASSLSGSRGGNTIYF. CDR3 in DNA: TGCGCCAGCAGCCTAAGTGGGTCGCGGGGAGGAAACACCATATATTTT. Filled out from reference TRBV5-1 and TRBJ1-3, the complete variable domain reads KAGVTQTPRYLIKTRGQQVTLSCSPISGHRSVSWYQQTPGQGLQFLFEYFSETQRNKGNFPGRFSGRQFSNSRSEMNVSTLELGDSALYLCASSLSGSRGGNTIYFGEGSWLTVV.